The TCR beta chain under discussion was sequenced for a study of blood T cells in healthy people across ages (dated by TCRdb to about 2015). Study-level background: In model experiments, template switching captured about one uniquely barcoded TCR beta cDNA molecule for every two T cells. For two donors (one aged 18 to 29 and one aged 80 or older), the study analyzed two additional independent replicas of 1 million unique cDNA reads from the same blood draw. Four age groups were formed from the donors: young (average approximately 15 years), middle-aged (just under 40), aged (more than 55) and long-lived (around 80). Using deep sequencing normalized with unique cDNA molecular identifiers, the study measured how TCR beta repertoire diversity changes with age.

Libraries came from 5' RACE. These reads were obtained on an Illumina HiSeq 2500. A second about 6 to 11 cycle PCR used a sample-barcoded 5' primer and a J-beta primer mix. A template-switch 5' adaptor carrying 12 random nucleotides introduced a unique molecular identifier onto each TCR beta cDNA molecule. Each sample yielded at least 2.5 million CDR3-containing paired-end reads. The Mint cDNA synthesis kit, primed by a TRBC-specific oligonucleotide, was used to synthesize first-strand cDNA from all RNA. All cDNA was treated with uracil-DNA glycosylase and then went through a first 18-cycle PCR with the universal primers M1SS and BC2_uni_R. Concerning the study's data processing: Each sample was normalized by randomly selecting 1 million high-quality reads, each carrying a distinct molecular identifier. Reads with shared molecular identifiers were discarded instead of being binned into consensus sequences. CDR3 identification, clonotype clustering and error correction used MiTCR with a Q25 quality threshold and the strictest error-elimination algorithm. A nonparametric unseen species model using Euler transformation provided a lower-bound estimate of total TCR beta diversity. In-frame beta chains were kept once TCRdb had trimmed the public reads at Q25 with fastp and called clones with MiXCR. Duplicate CDR3 protein sequences are folded into a single record with the most common DNA and genes. What appears here as the V and J calls and clone size reflects TCRdb's work, not the paper's. Across this sample there are about 780,000 distinct CDR3 sequences, with around 24% seen only once. The ten top clones hold 3% of the sample.

V and J lose 6 bases and 4 bases, and a span of 10 bases separates them. The CDR3 contains 12 residues, cysteine and phenylalanine counted. Of the read, only the CDR3 DNA is kept; its 36 bases are in frame from base 1. Taken from the germline V gene, the CDR1 and CDR2 loops are SGHAT and FQNNGV. Donors were a few dozen systemically healthy Caucasian individuals from Russia aged roughly 6 to 95 years. Each donor gave about 11 milliliters of peripheral blood, drawn into EDTA-treated Vacutainer tubes. Ficoll-Paque density-gradient centrifugation was used to isolate PBMCs, with at least 7 million per sample. Total RNA, at least 6 micrograms per sample, was extracted from PBMCs with Trizol reagent. Naive CD45RAhigh/CD27high T cell percentages were measured by flow cytometry on a PBMC aliquot from every donor. About this clonotype itself: Its target antigen remains unknown. There are no base qualities to consult, and no much larger clone falls within one base.

Results the study describes overall, beyond this receptor: Compared with the aged group, the long-lived group had more naive CD4+ T cells, fewer expanded clones and increased TCR diversity, suggesting age selection. As age increased, observed TCR beta diversity per million T cells dropped in a roughly linear way, and a significant reduction was already evident by age approximately 40. Since profiling was done on bulk unsorted PBMCs, naive and antigen-experienced compartments could not be conclusively compared. Donor CMV infection status was unknown, potentially confounding age-related changes in expanded clonotypes. Estimates of total diversity based on one million sequenced T cells were regarded as lower bounds and as underestimates. The percentage of naive T cells measured by flow cytometry correlated strongly with observed TCR beta diversity.

The same specimen was also included in a second study, on T cells of mothers and their children. The second investigation adds: The donors were nine systemically healthy Caucasian individuals, made up of three mothers and their six children. cDNA synthesis used all of the extracted RNA, with about 1.5 ug of RNA in each 15 ul reaction. In the second PCR, the M1S primer introduced both the sample barcodes and 2-4 random nucleotides. More than 9 million TCR beta CDR3 reads were obtained from each mother, and several million reads were obtained from each child. Thymic selection similarly shapes TCR recombination output in related and unrelated pairs, with minor effect from inherited differences. Related mother-child pairs always showed normalized repertoire overlap that was slightly higher than in unrelated mother-child pairs, though the difference was never significant. With a sensitivity of approximately 96 clones per million clonotypes, no persistent microchimeric T cell clones were detected. Deep NGS was used in the study to compare the TCR beta repertoires of mothers and children and to look for features that separate related mother-child pairs from unrelated individuals. Mothers averaged approximately 40 +/- 4 years of age and children averaged approximately 12 +/- 4 years. Libraries were sequenced on Illumina HiSeq 2000 with 100+100 nt paired-end reads after adapter ligation with NEBNext reagents. To prevent cross-contamination, the mother and child libraries were prepared a month apart and were sequenced in separate runs. For each donor, between about 500,000 and 2,200,000 distinct TCR beta clonotypes were identified. Naive TCR beta clonotypes were estimated from low-frequency clonotypes matched to each donor's FACS-determined naive share, without sorting.

This clonotype was obtained from a boy younger than 18 in good health. This chain is built from TRBV11-2 and TRBJ2-7; D gene: possibly TRBD1, on 6 matching bases. Sequenced: blood. The sequenced DNA: TGTGCCAGCAGGCGCAGGGGATACGAGCAGTACTTC. This translates into CASRRRGYEQYF.